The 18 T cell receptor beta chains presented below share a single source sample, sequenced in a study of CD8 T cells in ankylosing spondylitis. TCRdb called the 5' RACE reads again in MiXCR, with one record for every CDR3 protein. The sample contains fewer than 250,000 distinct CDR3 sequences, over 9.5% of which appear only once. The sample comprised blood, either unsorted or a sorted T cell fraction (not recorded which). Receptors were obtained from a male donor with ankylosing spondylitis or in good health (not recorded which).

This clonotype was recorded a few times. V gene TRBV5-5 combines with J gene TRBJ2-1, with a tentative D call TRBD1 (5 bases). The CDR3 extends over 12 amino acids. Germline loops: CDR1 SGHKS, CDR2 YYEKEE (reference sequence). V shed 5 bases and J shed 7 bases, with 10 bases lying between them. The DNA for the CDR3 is TGTGCCAGCAGGGGGCCGAAGAATGAGCAGTTCTTC. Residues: CASRGPKNEQFF.

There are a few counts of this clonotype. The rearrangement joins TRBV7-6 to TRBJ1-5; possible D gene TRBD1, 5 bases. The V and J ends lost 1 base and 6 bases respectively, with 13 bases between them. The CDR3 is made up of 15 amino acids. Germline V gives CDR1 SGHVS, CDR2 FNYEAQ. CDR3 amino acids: CASSLGGRWSQPQHF. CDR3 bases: TGTGCCAGCAGCTTAGGGGGCCGTTGGAGTCAGCCCCAGCATTTT.

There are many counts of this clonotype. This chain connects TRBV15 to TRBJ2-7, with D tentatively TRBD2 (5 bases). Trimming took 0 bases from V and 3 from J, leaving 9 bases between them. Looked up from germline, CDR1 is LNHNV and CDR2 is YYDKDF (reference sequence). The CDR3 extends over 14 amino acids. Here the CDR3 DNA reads TGTGCCACCAGCAGAGATAAACGGGACTACGAGCAGTACTTC. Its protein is CATSRDKRDYEQYF.

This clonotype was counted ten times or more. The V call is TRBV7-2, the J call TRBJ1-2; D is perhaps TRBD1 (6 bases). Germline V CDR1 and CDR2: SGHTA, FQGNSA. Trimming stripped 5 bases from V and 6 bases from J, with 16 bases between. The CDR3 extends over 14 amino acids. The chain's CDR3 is CASSHNTGQHGYTF. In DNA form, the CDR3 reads TGTGCCAGCAGCCATAACACCGGACAGCATGGCTACACCTTC.

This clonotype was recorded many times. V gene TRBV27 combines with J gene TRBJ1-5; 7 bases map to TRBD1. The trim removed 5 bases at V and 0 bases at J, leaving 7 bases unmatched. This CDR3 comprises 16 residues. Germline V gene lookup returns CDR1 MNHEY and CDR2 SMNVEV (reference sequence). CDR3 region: CASSQRGTDSNQPQHF. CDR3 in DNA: TGTGCCAGCAGTCAACGAGGGACAGATAGCAATCAGCCCCAGCATTTT.

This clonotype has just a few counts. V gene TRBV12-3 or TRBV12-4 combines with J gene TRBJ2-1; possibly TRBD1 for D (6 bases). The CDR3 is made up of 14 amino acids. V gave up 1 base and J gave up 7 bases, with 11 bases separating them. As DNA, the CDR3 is TGTGCCAGCAGTTTAGTGACAGGAGGAAATGAGCAGTTCTTC. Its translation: CASSLVTGGNEQFF.

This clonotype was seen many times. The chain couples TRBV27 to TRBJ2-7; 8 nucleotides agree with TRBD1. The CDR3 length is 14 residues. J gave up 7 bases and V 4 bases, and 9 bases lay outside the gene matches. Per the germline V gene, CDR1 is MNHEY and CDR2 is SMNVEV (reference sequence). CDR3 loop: CASSSGDRWLEQYF. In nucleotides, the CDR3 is TGTGCCAGCAGTTCGGGGGACAGGTGGTTGGAGCAGTACTTC.

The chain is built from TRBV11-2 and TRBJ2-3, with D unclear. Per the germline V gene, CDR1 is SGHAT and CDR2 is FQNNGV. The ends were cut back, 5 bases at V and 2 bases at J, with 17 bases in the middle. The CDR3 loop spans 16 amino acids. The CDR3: CASSPHHNPFTDTQYF. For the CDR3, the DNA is TGTGCCAGCAGCCCTCACCACAACCCGTTCACAGATACGCAGTATTTT.

CDR3 coding DNA: TGTGCCAGCAGACAAGCGAGCAGCTCCTACGAGCAGTACTTC. It specifies CASRQASSSYEQYF. The chain has TRBV27 and TRBJ2-7; D not resolved. This CDR3 region has 14 residues. The germline V and J ends were trimmed by 6 bases and 0 bases, with 12 bases remaining between them. CDR1 and CDR2 (germline): MNHEY, SMNVEV (reference sequence).

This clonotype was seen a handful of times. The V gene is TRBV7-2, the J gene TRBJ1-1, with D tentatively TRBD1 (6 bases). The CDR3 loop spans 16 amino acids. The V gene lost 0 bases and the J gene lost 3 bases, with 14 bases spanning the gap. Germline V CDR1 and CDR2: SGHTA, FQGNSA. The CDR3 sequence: CASSLASGATHTEAFF. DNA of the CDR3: TGTGCCAGCAGCTTAGCGTCGGGGGCAACCCACACTGAAGCTTTCTTT.

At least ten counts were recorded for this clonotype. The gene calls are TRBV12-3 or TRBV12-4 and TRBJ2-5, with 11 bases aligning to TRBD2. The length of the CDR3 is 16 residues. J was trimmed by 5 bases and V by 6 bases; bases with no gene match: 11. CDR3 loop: CASRATGTSGTETQYF. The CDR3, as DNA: TGTGCCAGCAGGGCCACCGGGACTAGCGGAACTGAGACCCAGTACTTC.

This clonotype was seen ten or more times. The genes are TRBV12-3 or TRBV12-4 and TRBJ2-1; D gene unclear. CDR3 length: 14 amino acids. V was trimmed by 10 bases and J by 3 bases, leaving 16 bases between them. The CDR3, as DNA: TGTGCCATCTACGGAAGGGCTTACTACAATGAGCAGTTCTTC. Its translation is CAIYGRAYYNEQFF.

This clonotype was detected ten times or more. The CDR3 DNA follows: TGTGCCAGCAGTCGGGGTACGCAGCGGCTTATGAACACTGAAGCTTTCTTT. This encodes CASSRGTQRLMNTEAFF. The V gene is TRBV7-9, the J gene TRBJ1-1; D ambiguous. This CDR3 has 17 residues. Trimming removed 6 bases from V and 0 bases from J, with 20 bases in between. Germline assignment: CDR1 SEHNR and CDR2 FQNEAQ (reference sequence).

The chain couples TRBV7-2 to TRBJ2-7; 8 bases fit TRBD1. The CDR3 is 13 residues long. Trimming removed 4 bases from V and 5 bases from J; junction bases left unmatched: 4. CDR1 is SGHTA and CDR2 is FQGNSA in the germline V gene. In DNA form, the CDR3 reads TGTGCCAGCAGCTCGGAACAGGGGGACGAGCAGTACTTC. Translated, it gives CASSSEQGDEQYF.

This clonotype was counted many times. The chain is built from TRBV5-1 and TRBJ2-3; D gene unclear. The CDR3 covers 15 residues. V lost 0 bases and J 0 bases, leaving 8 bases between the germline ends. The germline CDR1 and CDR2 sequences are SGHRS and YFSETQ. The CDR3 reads CASSLEYRSTDTQYF. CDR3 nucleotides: TGCGCCAGCAGCTTGGAATACAGAAGCACAGATACGCAGTATTTT.

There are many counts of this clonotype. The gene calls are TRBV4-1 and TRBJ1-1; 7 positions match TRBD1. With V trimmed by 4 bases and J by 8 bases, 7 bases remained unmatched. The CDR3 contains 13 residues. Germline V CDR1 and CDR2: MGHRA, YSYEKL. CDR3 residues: CASSPRRGTEAFF. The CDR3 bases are TGCGCCAGCAGCCCACGCAGGGGGACAGAAGCTTTCTTT.

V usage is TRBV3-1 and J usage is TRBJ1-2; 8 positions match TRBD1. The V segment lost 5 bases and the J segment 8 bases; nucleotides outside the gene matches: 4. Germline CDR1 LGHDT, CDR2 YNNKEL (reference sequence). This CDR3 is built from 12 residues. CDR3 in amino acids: CASSTTGEGYTF. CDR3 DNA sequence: TGTGCCAGCAGCACGACAGGGGAAGGCTACACCTTC.

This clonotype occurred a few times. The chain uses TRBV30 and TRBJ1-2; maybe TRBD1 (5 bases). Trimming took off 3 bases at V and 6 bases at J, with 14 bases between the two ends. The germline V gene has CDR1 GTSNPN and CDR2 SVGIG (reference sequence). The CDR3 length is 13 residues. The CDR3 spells CAWSSRLTDGYTF. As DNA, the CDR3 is TGTGCCTGGAGCTCCCGCCTGACAGATGGCTACACCTTC.